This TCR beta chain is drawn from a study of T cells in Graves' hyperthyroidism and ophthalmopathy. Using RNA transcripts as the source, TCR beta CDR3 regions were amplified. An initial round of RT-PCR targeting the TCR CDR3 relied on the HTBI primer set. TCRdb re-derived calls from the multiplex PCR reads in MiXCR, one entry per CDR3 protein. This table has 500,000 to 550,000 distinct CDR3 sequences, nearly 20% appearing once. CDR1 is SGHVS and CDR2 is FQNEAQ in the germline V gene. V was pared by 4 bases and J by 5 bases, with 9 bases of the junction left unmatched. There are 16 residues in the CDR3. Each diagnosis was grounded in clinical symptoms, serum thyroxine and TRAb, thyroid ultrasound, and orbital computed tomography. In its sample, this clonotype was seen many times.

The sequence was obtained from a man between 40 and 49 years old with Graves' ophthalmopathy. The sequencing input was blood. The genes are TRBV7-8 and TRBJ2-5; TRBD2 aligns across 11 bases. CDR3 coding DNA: TGTGCCAGCAGCTCGCTGGGACTAGCGGCGAGGGAGACCCAGTACTTC. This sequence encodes CASSSLGLAARETQYF.